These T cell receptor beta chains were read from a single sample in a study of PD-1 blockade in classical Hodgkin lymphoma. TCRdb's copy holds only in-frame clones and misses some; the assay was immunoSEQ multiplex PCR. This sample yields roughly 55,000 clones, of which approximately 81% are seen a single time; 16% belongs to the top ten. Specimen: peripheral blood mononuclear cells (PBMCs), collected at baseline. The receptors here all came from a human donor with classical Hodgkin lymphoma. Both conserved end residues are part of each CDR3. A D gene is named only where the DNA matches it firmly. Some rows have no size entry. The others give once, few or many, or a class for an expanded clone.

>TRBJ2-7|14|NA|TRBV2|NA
TGTGCCAGCAAAGAGAAAGAATTCACCTACGAGCAGTACTTC
CASKEKEFTYEQYF
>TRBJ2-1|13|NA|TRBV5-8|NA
TGTGCCAGCAGCTTGTATGACTACAATGAGCAGTTCTTC
CASSLYDYNEQFF
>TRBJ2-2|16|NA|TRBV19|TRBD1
TGTGCCAGTAGTAAGTGGGAGACAGGGGACACCGGGGAGCTGTTTTTT
CASSKWETGDTGELFF
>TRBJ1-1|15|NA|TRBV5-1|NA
TGCGCCAGCAGCTTTCAAGGGACGGGTGACACTGAAGCTTTCTTT
CASSFQGTGDTEAFF
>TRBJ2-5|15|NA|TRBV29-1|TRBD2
TGCAGCGTTGCTAGACTAGCGTCTGTGACGAAGACCCAGTACTTC
CSVARLASVTKTQYF
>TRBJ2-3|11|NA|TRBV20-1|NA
TGCAGTGCTAGAGGAGGTGATACGCAGTATTTT
CSARGGDTQYF
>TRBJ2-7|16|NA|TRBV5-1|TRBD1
TGCGCCAGCAGCTTATCCGCGACAGGGGGCTCCTACGAGCAGTACTTC
CASSLSATGGSYEQYF
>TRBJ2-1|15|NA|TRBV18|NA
TGTGCCAGCTCCCCGAACCCTCAACGCTACAATGAGCAGTTCTTC
CASSPNPQRYNEQFF
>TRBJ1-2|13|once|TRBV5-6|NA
TGTGCCAGCAGCTTGGCAGGGTCCTATGGCTACACCTTC
CASSLAGSYGYTF
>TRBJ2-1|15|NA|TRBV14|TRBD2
TGTGCCAGCCCACCCGGGACTAGCGGTTTAGGGGAGCAGTTCTTC
CASPPGTSGLGEQFF
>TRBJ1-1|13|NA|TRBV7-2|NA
TGTGCCAGCAGCATGACAGTTAACACTGAAGCTTTCTTT
CASSMTVNTEAFF
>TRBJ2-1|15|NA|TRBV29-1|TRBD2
TGCAGTTCTATCAGGACTAGTAGCTCCTACAATGAGCAGTTCTTC
CSSIRTSSSYNEQFF
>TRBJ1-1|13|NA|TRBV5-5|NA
TGTGCCAGCACCCGGGGGGACGCCACTGAAGCTTTCTTT
CASTRGDATEAFF
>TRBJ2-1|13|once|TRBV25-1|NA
TGTGCCAGCACCTCCTGGTGGGAGAATGAGCAGTTCTTC
CASTSWWENEQFF
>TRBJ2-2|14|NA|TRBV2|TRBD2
TGTGCCAGCATTCGGGAGGCGGCCACCGGGGAGCTGTTTTTT
CASIREAATGELFF
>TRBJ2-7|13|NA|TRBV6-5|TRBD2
TGTGCCAGCAGGGTAGCGGGCTACTACGAGCAGTACTTC
CASRVAGYYEQYF
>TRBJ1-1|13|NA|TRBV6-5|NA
TGTGCCAGCAGTGAATGGAGCCCCCATCAAGCTTTCTTT
CASSEWSPHQAFF
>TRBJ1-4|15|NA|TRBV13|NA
TGTGCCAGCACTATTGGGACTAGGGGAATTGAAAAACTGTTTTTT
CASTIGTRGIEKLFF
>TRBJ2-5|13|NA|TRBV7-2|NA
TGTGCCAGCAGCTTAGAAGCGGAAGAGACCCAGTACTTC
CASSLEAEETQYF
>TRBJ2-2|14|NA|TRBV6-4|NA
TGTGCCAGCAGTTCCGGCAGGCACACCGGGGAGCTGTTTTTT
CASSSGRHTGELFF
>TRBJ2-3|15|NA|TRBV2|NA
TGTGCCAGCAATTTAGGGGGTCTCAGCACAGATACGCAGTATTTT
CASNLGGLSTDTQYF
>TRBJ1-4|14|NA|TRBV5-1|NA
TGCGCCAGCAGCTTACACCGCTCTAATGAAAAACTGTTTTTT
CASSLHRSNEKLFF
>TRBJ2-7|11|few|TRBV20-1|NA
TGCAGTGCCGGGCCCCACTACGAGCAGTACTTC
CSAGPHYEQYF
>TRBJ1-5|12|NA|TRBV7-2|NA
TGTGCCAGCAGCTTAGTCCGTGAGCCCCAGCATTTT
CASSLVREPQHF
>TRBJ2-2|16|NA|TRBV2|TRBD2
TGTGCCAGCTCCGTCTACTCCGGGAGGGCCCCCGGGGAGCTGTTTTTT
CASSVYSGRAPGELFF
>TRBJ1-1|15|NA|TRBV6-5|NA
TGTGCCAGCAGTTATTCGGACAGCAGAATCACTGAAGCTTTCTTT
CASSYSDSRITEAFF
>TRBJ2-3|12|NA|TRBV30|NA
TGTGCCTGGAGTGGAGGCCCGGAGGCGCAGTATTTT
CAWSGGPEAQYF
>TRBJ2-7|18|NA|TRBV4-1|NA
TGCGCCAGCAGTCCAGGGCCCCGCAGACCCGATGGGGGGTACGAGCAGTACTTC
CASSPGPRRPDGGYEQYF
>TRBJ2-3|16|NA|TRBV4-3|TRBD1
TGCGCCAGCAGCCAAGATTGGACAGGGTTTGCAGATACGCAGTATTTT
CASSQDWTGFADTQYF
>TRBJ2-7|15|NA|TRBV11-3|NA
TGTGCCAGCAGCTTAGGGCAGGGGGGGACCTACGAGCAGTACTTC
CASSLGQGGTYEQYF